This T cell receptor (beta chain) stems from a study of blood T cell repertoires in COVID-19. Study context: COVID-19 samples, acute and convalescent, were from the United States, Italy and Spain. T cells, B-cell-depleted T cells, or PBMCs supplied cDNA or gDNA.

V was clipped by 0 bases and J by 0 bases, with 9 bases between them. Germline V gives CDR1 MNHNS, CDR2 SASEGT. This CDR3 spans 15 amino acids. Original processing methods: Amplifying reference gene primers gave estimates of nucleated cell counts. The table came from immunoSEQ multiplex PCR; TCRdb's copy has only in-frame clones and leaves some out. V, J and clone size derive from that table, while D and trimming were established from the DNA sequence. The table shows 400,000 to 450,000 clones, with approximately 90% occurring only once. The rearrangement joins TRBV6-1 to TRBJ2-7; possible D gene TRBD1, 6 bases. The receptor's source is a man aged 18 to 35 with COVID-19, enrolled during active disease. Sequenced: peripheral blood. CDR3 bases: TGTGCCAGCAGTGAAGCAGGGGACAACTCCTACGAGCAGTACTTC. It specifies CASSEAGDNSYEQYF.